This T cell receptor beta chain came from a study of shared clonotypes between healthy human individuals. The authors ran the assay at deep level. For each subset, genomic DNA was distributed in equal portions over several immunoSEQ plates. Produced via immunoSEQ multiplex PCR; TCRdb's table is partial and in-frame only. There are roughly 590,000 clones in the sample; less than 97% occur only once, and less than 0.13% lies in the top ten. CD45RO negativity and positive selection for CCR7 defined naive CD8 cells, a population that excluded terminally differentiated effector memory CD45RA+ cells. Sequencing was performed on naive CD8+ T cells sorted from blood. The TCR comes from a woman aged 25-40 years in good health.

CDR3 DNA: TGTGCCAGCAGTTTAAATGCAGAGCCAGATACGCAGTATTTT. Translation gives CASSLNAEPDTQYF. The chain joins TRBV27 to TRBJ2-3; D unclear. CDR1 is MNHEY and CDR2 is SMNVEV in the germline V gene (reference sequence). Deletions cut 2 bases from V and 4 bases from J, with 10 bases between. The CDR3 runs to 14 residues.